This TCR beta chain was identified during a study of T cells after yellow fever vaccination. Findings and limits, study-wide: Abundant clonotypes (contaminants from the bulk population) could be present in FACS-sorted repertoires.

TCRdb reprocessed the 5' RACE reads via MiXCR and lists one record per CDR3 protein. The table shows fewer than 400,000 distinct CDR3 sequences, with 6.2% occurring only once. The germline gives CDR1 LGHDT, CDR2 YNNKEL (reference sequence). The CDR3 consists of 11 residues. Trimming stripped 2 bases from V and 10 bases from J, with 5 bases between. This clonotype was seen only a few times. Its antigen is undetermined. This clonotype was sampled from a young man who received the YFV17D yellow fever vaccine. The chain recombines TRBV3-1 with TRBJ2-2, with D hard to call. Sequencing was performed on PBMCs, taken 5 days after the yellow fever booster vaccination. CDR3 sequence reads: CASSQSTELFF. In DNA, the CDR3 is TGTGCCAGCAGCCAATCGACGGAGCTGTTTTTT.